The source of this TCR beta chain is a study of OX40 agonist ivuxolimab in advanced cancers. Context from the whole study: Ivuxolimab was an agonistic, fully human IgG2 monoclonal antibody directed against OX40 (CD134), a costimulatory receptor. Intravenous ivuxolimab was administered to patients every 2 weeks at six dose levels: 0.01, 0.1, 0.3, 1.5, 3 and 10 mg/kg. The dose-escalation cohort was 82.7% male with a mean age of roughly 62 years, ranging from roughly 23 to 79. Of the roughly 52 patients in dose escalation, about 20 had hepatocellular carcinoma, roughly 15 had melanoma, 9 had renal cell carcinoma and 9 had head and neck cancer. Partial responses occurred in three dose-escalation patients, of whom one had hepatocellular carcinoma and two had cutaneous melanoma. The purpose of peripheral TCRbeta sequencing was to test whether ivuxolimab changed TCR sequence diversity and led to clonal T-cell expansion. The paper covers the monotherapy dose-escalation part of the phase I ivuxolimab trial, which included N ≈ 54 patients. Patients were allowed to have had prior anti-PD-1, anti-PD-L1 or anti-CTLA-4 therapy, and approximately 43% of the dose-escalation patients had previously received checkpoint inhibitors.

Unmatched junction bases come to 7, with V trimmed by 6 bases and J by 5 bases. The CDR3 contains 14 residues, cysteine and phenylalanine counted. CDR3 DNA is the only sequence kept; it has 42 bases, read in frame from the first base. The germline V gene supplies CDR1 SGHRS and CDR2 YFSETQ. The trial excluded patients who had a history of autoimmune disease or who were on systemic immunosuppression. Peripheral blood for TCR sequencing was drawn from every dose cohort at baseline, at cycle 4 day 1 and at cycle 7 day 1. The samples were taken from a phase I, first-in-human, multicenter, open-label dose-escalation trial of ivuxolimab. The trial enrolled adults with locally advanced or metastatic head and neck squamous cell, hepatocellular, melanoma or renal cell carcinoma. Before TCR sequencing, CD4+ T cells and CD8+ T cells were sorted from peripheral blood as separate populations. The paper as a whole reports these results and caveats: In the 0.1-3.0 mg/kg groups, partial responders were among the patients with the lowest normalized peripheral clonal expansion, particularly in CD8+ T cells. The antigen specificity of the peripheral T cells that underwent clonal expansion was not determined. Clonal expansion of both CD4+ and CD8+ blood T cells was observed from baseline to week 6 at doses 0.1 to 3.0 mg/kg. After ivuxolimab, more expanded clones were found on average in CD8+ T cells than in CD4+ T cells. Low levels of normalized T-cell clonal expansion were also seen in some nonresponding patients.

To sequence the TCRbeta CDR3 region, genomic DNA was isolated from the sorted cells. TCRbeta CDR3 regions were sequenced using the immunoSEQ Assay. TCRdb's version of the immuneACCESS table is confined to in-frame rearrangements and falls short of the full clone set. An unresolved V gene accounts for under half of the shortfall where checked; the remainder is of unknown origin. Recorded for this sample are tens of thousands of clones; around four fifths of them occurred a single time. Under 2.5% of the sample belongs to the ten largest clones. To note about this clone: The antigen it binds to is not known. No base quality values were provided; no much bigger clone lies one nucleotide off.

The receptor chain draws on TRBV5-1 and TRBJ2-5, and 10 junctional nucleotides match TRBD1. This TCR was sampled from an adult with an advanced solid tumor such as melanoma, head and neck, liver or kidney cancer. Sequenced material: CD4+ or CD8+ T cells sorted from blood, taken in a trial of the OX40 agonist ivuxolimab. CDR3 protein: CASTMGDRGETQYF. The bases are TGCGCCAGCACCATGGGGGACAGGGGTGAGACCCAGTACTTC.